Below, one T cell receptor beta chain is given with its context. As yet, its antigen is unknown. Using immunoSEQ multiplex PCR, the repertoire was profiled, and TCRdb retains in-frame clones only, with some absent. The profile shows around 150,000 clones, 80% to 95% of them singletons. The sample belongs to a study of T cell responses to AZD1222 COVID-19 vaccine. The CDR3 runs to 14 residues. The V end lost 5 bases, the J end lost 2 bases, and 12 bases lay between the germline ends. Per germline, CDR1 KGHSH and CDR2 LQKENI. Study-level findings and limits: Baseline seropositivity occurred in only six AZD1222 recipients.

This TCR came from an adult who received the AZD1222 COVID-19 vaccine. This material consisted of peripheral blood, taken 28 days after the second AZD1222 dose. The chain employs TRBV18 and TRBJ2-5, with D possibly being TRBD1 (6 bases). CDR3 protein: CASSANRAQETQYF. The CDR3 nucleotides read TGTGCCAGCTCAGCCAACAGGGCGCAAGAGACCCAGTACTTC.